The rows below give T cell receptor beta chains drawn from one sample of a study of cytomegalovirus exposure and HLA in healthy donors. Only in-frame clones appear in the TCRdb table, and some are missing; sequencing was by immunoSEQ multiplex PCR. The sample yields about 110,000 clones, around 75% seen once. The specimen was PBMCs. These receptors all come from a man aged 40-55 years in good health and CMV-seronegative. The CDR3 runs from the conserved cysteine through the conserved F or W. D genes are given only for firm matches. The size of a clone is reported for some rows only, either as once, few or many, or as a class for expanded clones.

size: few; J: TRBJ2-7; V: TRBV7-8; D: TRBD1; DNA: TGTGCCAGCTCTCGGGACAGGGGGAGGGTCGAGCAGTACTTC; CDR3: CASSRDRGRVEQYF
size: -; J: TRBJ2-7; V: TRBV5-8; D: -; DNA: TGTGCCAGCAGCTTTACTTACGAGCAGTACTTC; CDR3: CASSFTYEQYF
size: -; J: TRBJ2-6; V: TRBV7-6; D: -; DNA: TGTGCCAGCAGCTTAGCCAGGGCTGGGGCCAACGTCCTGACTTTC; CDR3: CASSLARAGANVLTF
size: -; J: TRBJ2-5; V: TRBV19; D: -; DNA: TGTGCCAGTAGTATCTGGGGCGCAGAGACCCAGTACTTC; CDR3: CASSIWGAETQYF
size: -; J: TRBJ2-5; V: TRBV7-6; D: TRBD2; DNA: TGTGCCAGCAGCTTAGAGGTGTCGGGAGCGGGGCATCAAGAGACCCAGTACTTC; CDR3: CASSLEVSGAGHQETQYF
size: few; J: TRBJ2-7; V: TRBV29-1; D: -; DNA: TGCAGCGTTGTCGTCAGGGCCCGCGAGCAGTACTTC; CDR3: CSVVVRAREQYF
size: -; J: TRBJ2-5; V: TRBV6-1; D: TRBD2; DNA: TGTGCCAGCAGTGCGGGACTAGCCGGGGAGACCCAGTACTTC; CDR3: CASSAGLAGETQYF
size: -; J: TRBJ2-5; V: TRBV21-1; D: -; DNA: TGTGCCAGCAGCAAAGCGGAGACAGCTTTCCAAGAGACCCAGTACTTC; CDR3: CASSKAETAFQETQYF
size: -; J: TRBJ2-3; V: TRBV10-3; D: TRBD2; DNA: TGTGCCATCAGTGAAGTGAGGCTAGCGGGGGGCACAGATACGCAGTATTTT; CDR3: CAISEVRLAGGTDTQYF
size: once; J: TRBJ1-1; V: TRBV7-9; D: -; DNA: TGTTCCAGCAGTCCCTGGAGTGGTTTAACTTTCTTT; CDR3: CSSSPWSGLTFF
size: -; J: TRBJ1-1; V: TRBV5-1; D: TRBD1; DNA: TGCGCCAGCAGCCAGGGGGCGCGGGGGAACACTGAAGCTTTCTTT; CDR3: CASSQGARGNTEAFF
size: -; J: TRBJ2-1; V: TRBV7-3; D: TRBD2; DNA: TGTGCCAGCAGCTCCCCCCCGGGTATAGCGGGGGGGGAGCAGTTCTTC; CDR3: CASSSPPGIAGGEQFF
size: -; J: TRBJ1-3; V: TRBV5-1; D: TRBD1; DNA: TGCGCCAGCAGCCCACAGGGGTTCGGAAACACCATATATTTT; CDR3: CASSPQGFGNTIYF
size: -; J: TRBJ2-3; V: TRBV27; D: TRBD1; DNA: TGTGCCAGCAGTTCCAAGGGGGCTCACCCTTTCACAGATACGCAGTATTTT; CDR3: CASSSKGAHPFTDTQYF
size: -; J: TRBJ2-7; V: TRBV21-1; D: -; DNA: TGTGCCAGCCCAAGGGACAGGGCCTACGAGCAGTACTTC; CDR3: CASPRDRAYEQYF
size: -; J: TRBJ1-6; V: TRBV5-6; D: -; DNA: TGTGCCAGCAGCGCAGACATGGGCGAATCACCCCTCCACTTT; CDR3: CASSADMGESPLHF
size: -; J: TRBJ2-1; V: TRBV27; D: -; DNA: TGTGCCAGCAGCCGAGGAGCGGTTGCCTACAATGAGCAGTTCTTC; CDR3: CASSRGAVAYNEQFF
size: -; J: TRBJ2-5; V: TRBV6-6; D: TRBD1; DNA: TGTGCCAGCAACAGGGGAAGGGACCCGGAGACCCAGTACTTC; CDR3: CASNRGRDPETQYF
size: few; J: TRBJ2-3; V: TRBV7-2; D: TRBD2; DNA: TGTGCCAGCAGCTCTAGCGGGGGGCTGAGCACAGATACGCAGTATTTT; CDR3: CASSSSGGLSTDTQYF
size: -; J: TRBJ1-1; V: TRBV19; D: TRBD1; DNA: TGTGCCAGTAGTCTTGGGACAGGGTGGGTCGAAGCTTTCTTT; CDR3: CASSLGTGWVEAFF
size: -; J: TRBJ1-6; V: TRBV7-6; D: TRBD1; DNA: TGTGCCAGCAGCCTAGGACAGGGGGCAGTTAATTCACCCCTCCACTTT; CDR3: CASSLGQGAVNSPLHF
size: -; J: TRBJ2-7; V: TRBV2; D: TRBD2; DNA: TGTGCCAGCGGAGCTAGCGGGGGGGCAGCCTACGAGCAGTACTTC; CDR3: CASGASGGAAYEQYF
size: -; J: TRBJ2-2; V: TRBV7-3; D: TRBD1; DNA: TGTGCCAGCAGCTACAGACAGGGAGACACCGGGGAGCTGTTTTTT; CDR3: CASSYRQGDTGELFF
size: -; J: TRBJ2-2; V: TRBV4-1; D: TRBD1; DNA: TGCGCCAGCAGCCAAGAAACAGGGGATGGCACCGGGGAGCTGTTTTTT; CDR3: CASSQETGDGTGELFF
size: -; J: TRBJ1-5; V: TRBV6-1; D: TRBD1; DNA: TGTGCCAGCAGTGAGGACAGGGGCCACAATCAGCCCCAGCATTTT; CDR3: CASSEDRGHNQPQHF
size: -; J: TRBJ1-3; V: TRBV7-8; D: TRBD1; DNA: TGTGCCAGCAGGGGACAGTTTCTTTCTGGAAACACCATATATTTT; CDR3: CASRGQFLSGNTIYF
size: -; J: TRBJ2-3; V: TRBV5-1; D: -; DNA: TGCGCCAGCAGCTGGTCGGACAACACGGATACGCAGTATTTT; CDR3: CASSWSDNTDTQYF
size: -; J: TRBJ2-1; V: TRBV7-2; D: TRBD2; DNA: TGTGCCAGCAGCTTAACGGGGGGGTACAATGAGCAGTTCTTC; CDR3: CASSLTGGYNEQFF
size: -; J: TRBJ1-4; V: TRBV11-2; D: -; DNA: TGTGCCAGCAGCTTAGATCAGCGGGTGGGGGATGAAAAACTGTTTTTT; CDR3: CASSLDQRVGDEKLFF
size: -; J: TRBJ1-2; V: TRBV19; D: -; DNA: TGTGCCAGTAGGGCGGGGCAGATTAACTATGGCTACACCTTC; CDR3: CASRAGQINYGYTF
size: few; J: TRBJ1-4; V: TRBV7-9; D: -; DNA: TGTGCCAGCAGCTTAGACAGTGAGGAAAAACTGTTTTTT; CDR3: CASSLDSEEKLFF
size: -; J: TRBJ1-3; V: TRBV2; D: -; DNA: TGTGCCAGCAGCCCGGGGGGAAACACCATATATTTT; CDR3: CASSPGGNTIYF
size: few; J: TRBJ1-1; V: TRBV11-2; D: TRBD1; DNA: TGTGCCAGCAGCTTAGGACAGGGCGGAGGTGAAGCTTTCTTT; CDR3: CASSLGQGGGEAFF
size: -; J: TRBJ1-3; V: TRBV7-2; D: -; DNA: TGTGCCAGCAGCTTATTCTCGGGTCCTGGAAACACCATATATTTT; CDR3: CASSLFSGPGNTIYF
size: -; J: TRBJ1-3; V: TRBV9; D: -; DNA: TGTGCCAGCAGCGTCGAGGACAGCCGATCTTCTGGAAACACCATATATTTT; CDR3: CASSVEDSRSSGNTIYF
size: -; J: TRBJ1-3; V: TRBV28; D: TRBD1; DNA: TGTGCCAGCAGTCCGGGACAGGCCTGGGGAAACACCATATATTTT; CDR3: CASSPGQAWGNTIYF
size: -; J: TRBJ2-2; V: TRBV9; D: -; DNA: TGTGCCAGCACCCCGATCCGACAGGCCCTTCCCGGGGAGCTGTTTTTT; CDR3: CASTPIRQALPGELFF
size: -; J: TRBJ1-2; V: TRBV5-4; D: -; DNA: TGTGCCAGCAGCTCGTCAACAGGGTTCTATGGCTACACCTTC; CDR3: CASSSSTGFYGYTF
size: -; J: TRBJ1-1; V: TRBV28; D: TRBD1; DNA: TGTGCCAGCAGTCTTCGACAGGGGGCGCGACGCTTGAAAGCTTTCTTT; CDR3: CASSLRQGARRLKAFF
size: -; J: TRBJ1-2; V: TRBV7-2; D: -; DNA: TGTGCCAGCAGCTTAGGCCGGGAGGGAGGCTACACCTTC; CDR3: CASSLGREGGYTF
size: few; J: TRBJ1-6; V: TRBV5-4; D: -; DNA: TGTGCCAGCAGCTTTTACGGGGAAACCGGACCCCTCCACTTT; CDR3: CASSFYGETGPLHF
size: -; J: TRBJ1-3; V: TRBV18; D: -; DNA: TGTGCCAGCTCTGGCTCAACCGGAAACACCATATATTTT; CDR3: CASSGSTGNTIYF
size: -; J: TRBJ2-3; V: TRBV10-3; D: TRBD1; DNA: TGTGCCATCAGTAGATCCGGGACAGGGGGTTTAGATACGCAGTATTTT; CDR3: CAISRSGTGGLDTQYF
size: -; J: TRBJ1-2; V: TRBV7-2; D: -; DNA: TGTGCCAGCAGCCCAGTCACAGGATACTATGGCTACACCTTC; CDR3: CASSPVTGYYGYTF
size: -; J: TRBJ2-7; V: TRBV11-2; D: TRBD2; DNA: TGTGCCAGCAGCTTAGGCGGGGGTGTACGAGAGCAGTACTTC; CDR3: CASSLGGGVREQYF